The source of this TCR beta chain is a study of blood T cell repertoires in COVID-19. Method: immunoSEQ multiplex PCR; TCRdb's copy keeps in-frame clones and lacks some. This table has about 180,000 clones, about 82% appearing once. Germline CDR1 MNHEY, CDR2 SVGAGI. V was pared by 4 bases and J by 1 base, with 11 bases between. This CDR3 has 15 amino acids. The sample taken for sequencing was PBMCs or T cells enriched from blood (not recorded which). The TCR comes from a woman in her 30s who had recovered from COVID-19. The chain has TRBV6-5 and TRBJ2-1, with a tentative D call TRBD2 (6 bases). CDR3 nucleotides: TGTGCCAGCAGTTTAGACGGGGGTTCCTACAATGAGCAGTTCTTC. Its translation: CASSLDGGSYNEQFF.